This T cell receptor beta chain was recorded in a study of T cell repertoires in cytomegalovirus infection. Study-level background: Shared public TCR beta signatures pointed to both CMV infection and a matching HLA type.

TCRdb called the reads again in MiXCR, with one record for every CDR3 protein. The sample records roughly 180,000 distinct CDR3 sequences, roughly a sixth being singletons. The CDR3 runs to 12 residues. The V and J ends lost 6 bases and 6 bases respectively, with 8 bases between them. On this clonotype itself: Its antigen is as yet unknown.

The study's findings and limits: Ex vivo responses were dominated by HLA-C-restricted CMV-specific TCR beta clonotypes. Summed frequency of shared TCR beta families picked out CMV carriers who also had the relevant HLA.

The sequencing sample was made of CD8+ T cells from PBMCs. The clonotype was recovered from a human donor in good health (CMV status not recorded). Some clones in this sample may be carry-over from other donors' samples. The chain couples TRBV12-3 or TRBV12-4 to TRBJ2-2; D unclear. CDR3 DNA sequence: TGTGCCAGCAGCCCGGCCCCCGGGGAGCTGTTTTTT. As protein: CASSPAPGELFF.